The clone carrying this T cell receptor (beta chain) was seen a handful of times. A single record per CDR3 protein comes from TCRdb applying MiXCR to the 5' RACE reads. This sample has tens of thousands of distinct CDR3 sequences; roughly 10% occur once, and the top ten carry roughly 6%. CDR3 length: 13 residues. The V gene lost 7 bases and the J gene lost 5 bases, with 11 bases spanning the gap. The germline CDR1 and CDR2 sequences are MDHEN and SYDVKM. This entry belongs to a study of early T cells in non-severe SARS-CoV-2 infection. This sequence originates from an adult who was a healthcare worker with PCR-confirmed SARS-CoV-2 infection or an uninfected control (not recorded which). The sequenced material came from whole blood. The chain is built from TRBV28 and TRBJ2-2; D is possibly TRBD1 (5 bases). The CDR3 nucleotides are TGTGCCAGCACCAGCAGGGTTACCGGGGAGCTGTTTTTT. Translated, it gives CASTSRVTGELFF.